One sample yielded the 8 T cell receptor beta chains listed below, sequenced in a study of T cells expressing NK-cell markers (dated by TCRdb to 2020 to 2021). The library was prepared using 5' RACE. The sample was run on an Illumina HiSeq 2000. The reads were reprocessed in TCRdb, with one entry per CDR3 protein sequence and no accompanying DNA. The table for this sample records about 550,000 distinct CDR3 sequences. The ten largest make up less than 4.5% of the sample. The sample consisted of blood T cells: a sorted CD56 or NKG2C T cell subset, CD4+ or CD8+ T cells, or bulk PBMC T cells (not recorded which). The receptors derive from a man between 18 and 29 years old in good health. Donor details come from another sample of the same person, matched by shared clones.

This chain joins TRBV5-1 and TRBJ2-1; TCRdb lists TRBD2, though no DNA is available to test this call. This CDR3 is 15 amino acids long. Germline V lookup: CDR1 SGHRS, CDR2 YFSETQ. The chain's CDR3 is CASSSPEGWSNEQFF.

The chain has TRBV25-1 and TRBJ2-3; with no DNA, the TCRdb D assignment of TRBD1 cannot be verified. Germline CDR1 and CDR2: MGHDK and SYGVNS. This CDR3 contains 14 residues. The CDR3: CASSDRVGTDTQYF.

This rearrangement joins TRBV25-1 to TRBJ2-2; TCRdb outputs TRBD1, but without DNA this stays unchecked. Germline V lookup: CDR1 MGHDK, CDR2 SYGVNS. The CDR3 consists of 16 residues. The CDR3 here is CASSEDGRGYTGELFF.

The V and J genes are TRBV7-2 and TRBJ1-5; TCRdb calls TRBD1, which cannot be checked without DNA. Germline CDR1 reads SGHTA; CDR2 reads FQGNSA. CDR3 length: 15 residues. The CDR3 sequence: CASSPGQFGNQPQHF.

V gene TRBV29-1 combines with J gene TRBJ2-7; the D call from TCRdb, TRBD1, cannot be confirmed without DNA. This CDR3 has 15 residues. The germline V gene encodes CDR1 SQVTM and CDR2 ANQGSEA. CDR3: CSVYGRDRGTYEQYF.

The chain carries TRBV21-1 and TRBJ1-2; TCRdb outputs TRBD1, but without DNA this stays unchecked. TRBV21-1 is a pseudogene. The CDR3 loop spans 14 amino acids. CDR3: CASSRGPGGAGYTF.

CDR3: CASSNRDPGGDGYTF. V and J are TRBV6-5 and TRBJ1-2; TCRdb calls TRBD1, which cannot be checked without DNA. The CDR3 contains 15 residues. Germline-derived CDR1 and CDR2 are MNHEY and SVGAGI.

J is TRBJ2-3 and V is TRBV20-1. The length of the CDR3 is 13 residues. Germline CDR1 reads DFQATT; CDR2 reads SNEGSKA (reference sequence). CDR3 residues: CSAVASARDTQYF.